The clone carrying this T cell receptor (beta chain) appeared a single time. Original methodology: Amplification with reference gene primers provided the estimates of nucleated cell counts. Clones were read by immunoSEQ multiplex PCR, and TCRdb kept only the in-frame ones, dropping some. V, J and clone size were drawn from that table, and D and trimming were deduced from the DNA. The profile shows about 73,000 clones, around 77% of them singletons. The source of the sample is a study of blood T cell repertoires in COVID-19. At the level of the study: The samples span acute and convalescent COVID-19 from the United States, Italy and Spain. T cells, B-cell-depleted T cells, or PBMCs provided the cDNA or gDNA that served as material.

This CDR3 has 15 amino acids. Germline-derived CDR1 and CDR2 are ENHRY and SYGVKD. V lost 8 bases, J lost 4 bases, and 9 bases stayed unmatched. Followed longitudinally, the Seattle patients had been enrolled during active infection. Sequenced material: peripheral blood. This chain uses TRBV10-3 with TRBJ1-4, with 8 bases fitting TRBD1. This clonotype originated in a man in his 70s with COVID-19, enrolled during active disease. CDR3: CAIAGTGGNNEKLFF. CDR3 sequence (DNA): TGTGCCATCGCCGGGACAGGCGGAAATAATGAAAAACTGTTTTTT.